Below, 14 T cell receptor beta chains from the same sample are listed, as sequenced in a study of T cells in Graves' hyperthyroidism and ophthalmopathy. Amplification of TCR beta CDR3 regions was performed using RNA transcripts as template. TCR CDR3 regions were first amplified by RT-PCR with HTBI primers. TCRdb processed the multiplex PCR reads anew with MiXCR; each CDR3 protein has one entry. The sample lists a few hundred thousand distinct CDR3 sequences, roughly 15% seen once, with 25% to 30% in the top ten. Sample: blood. The receptors here all came from a woman aged 25 to 45 with Graves' ophthalmopathy.

The J gene is TRBJ2-2, the V gene TRBV28; unclear D gene. Germline values: CDR1 MDHEN, CDR2 SYDVKM. This CDR3 spans 14 amino acids. V was clipped by 1 base and J by 7 bases, with 10 bases between them. CDR3 coding DNA: TGTGCCAGCAGTTTATTCGGCAGCTTCGGGGAGCTGTTTTTT. Its translation is CASSLFGSFGELFF.

This clonotype was seen many times. This rearrangement joins TRBV7-9 to TRBJ2-7; D is possibly TRBD1 or TRBD2 (5 bases each). The CDR3 runs 14 residues. The V gene lost 9 bases and the J gene lost 1 base, with 16 bases spanning the gap. Germline loops: CDR1 SEHNR, CDR2 FQNEAQ (reference sequence). The DNA for the CDR3 is TGTGCCAGTAGTCCCCGGGACGGATCCTACGAGCAGTACTTC. Translated: CASSPRDGSYEQYF.

This clonotype occurred a few times. The rearrangement uses TRBV4-2 and TRBJ1-1, with D hard to call. CDR1 LGHNA and CDR2 YNFKEQ come from the germline V gene. This CDR3 contains 14 residues. Trimming took off 1 base at V and 0 bases at J, with 6 bases between the two ends. CDR3 in DNA: TGTGCCAGCAGCCAAGGGCCAGTGAACACTGAAGCTTTCTTT. Translating gives CASSQGPVNTEAFF.

This clonotype was picked up many times. V is TRBV12-3 or TRBV12-4 and J is TRBJ2-7; 16 bases are a match to TRBD2. The CDR3 is made up of 16 amino acids. With 5 bases clipped from V and 2 bases from J, the junction kept 3 bases outside the gene matches. CDR3 amino acids: CASSGTSGRVAYEQYF. In DNA, the CDR3 is TGTGCCAGCAGTGGGACTAGCGGGAGGGTGGCCTACGAGCAGTACTTC.

About this clonotype: The germline gene is not matched at one end of the junction; a read error may be the cause. The V call is TRBV11-2, the J call TRBJ2-7, with 9 bases lining up with TRBD1. CDR1 and CDR2 (germline): SGHAT, FQNNGV. The CDR3 length is 14 residues. This CDR3 is CTSSLDRTGDEQYF. Here the CDR3 DNA reads TGTACCAGCAGCTTAGACCGGACAGGGGACGAGCAGTACTTC.

This clonotype was seen many times. CDR3 DNA sequence: TGTGCCAGCAGTTTCACAGGGGTTTTAAACTATGGCTACACCTTC. Amino acids: CASSFTGVLNYGYTF. This chain links TRBV11-3 with TRBJ1-2; 7 nucleotides match TRBD1. This CDR3 is built from 15 residues. Germline values: CDR1 SGHNT, CDR2 YENEEA. Losses at the gene ends were 6 bases for V and 2 bases for J; bases not matched to a gene: 9.

This clonotype was picked up many times. CDR3 sequence: CASTTARASGRYEQYF. As DNA, the CDR3 is TGTGCCAGCACCACCGCCCGGGCTAGCGGGAGGTACGAGCAGTACTTC. The chain combines TRBV28 with TRBJ2-7; 11 nucleotides agree with TRBD2. Trimming cost V 7 bases and J 4 bases; bases outside gene matches: 12. This CDR3 is 16 amino acids long. Germline-derived CDR1 and CDR2 are MDHEN and SYDVKM.

This clonotype came up many times. The chain joins TRBV3-1 to TRBJ2-7; D is undetermined. The CDR3 spans 13 residues. Per the germline V gene, CDR1 is LGHDT and CDR2 is YNNKEL (reference sequence). Trimming left V 3 bases short and J 8 bases short, with 14 bases between. Written as DNA, the CDR3 is TGTGCCAGCAGCCATGACGGAAGGAGCCAGCAGTACTTC. Its translation: CASSHDGRSQQYF.

There are many counts of this clonotype. The chain combines TRBV2 with TRBJ1-4; no clear D. The length of the CDR3 is 11 residues. The V and J ends lost 3 bases and 7 bases respectively, with 3 bases between them. Germline CDR1 reads SNHLY; CDR2 reads FYNNEI. CDR3 sequence reads: CASSEVEKLFF. CDR3 DNA: TGTGCCAGCAGTGAGGTTGAAAAACTGTTTTTT. Variable domain in full (rest from reference TRBV2 and TRBJ1-4): EPEVTQTPSHQVTQMGQEVILRCVPISNHLYFYWYRQILGQKVEFLVSFYNNEISEKSEIFDDQFSVERPDGSNFTLKIRSTKLEDSAMYFCASSEVEKLFFGSGTQLSVL.

A word on this clonotype: A much bigger clone sits one base away, suggesting this may be a read error. This sequence joins TRBV12-3 or TRBV12-4 and TRBJ2-7, with D perhaps TRBD1 (6 bases). The CDR3 sequence is 14 residues long. The DNA of the CDR3 is TGTGCCGGCAGTCTGGACAGCTTCTCCTACGAGCAGTACTTC. This gives the protein CAGSLDSFSYEQYF.

The chain has TRBV12-3 or TRBV12-4 and TRBJ2-3, with no clear D. V lost 8 bases, J lost 6 bases, and 3 bases lay in between. This CDR3 has 9 residues. The CDR3 DNA follows: TGTGCCAGCCCCGATACGCAGTATTTT. Translated, it gives CASPDTQYF.

This clonotype was detected ten times or more. The V call is TRBV13, the J call TRBJ1-4, with D perhaps TRBD1 (5 bases). The CDR3 covers 15 residues. Germline values: CDR1 PRHDT, CDR2 FYEKMQ (reference sequence). V dropped 5 bases and J dropped 6 bases, with 16 bases sitting between them. The CDR3 here is CASSNSGGGDEKLFF. CDR3 DNA sequence: TGTGCCAGCAGCAACAGTGGTGGGGGAGATGAAAAACTGTTTTTT.

This clonotype was detected ten times or more. The chain couples TRBV29-1 to TRBJ2-1; D uncertain. CDR1 is SQVTM, CDR2 ANQGSEA, per germline. This CDR3 has 11 amino acids. With 3 bases removed from V and 12 bases from J, the gap between germline ends came to 12 bases. The DNA of the CDR3 is TGCAGCGTTGATGTAGAGATCGTGCAGTTCTTC. This sequence encodes CSVDVEIVQFF.

About this clonotype: The DNA is omitted, as the CDR3 cannot be located on it reliably, and the CDR3 follows TCRdb's listing. The J gene is TRBJ2-7, the V gene TRBV9; whether TRBD1, the table's D call, matches the DNA was not checked. Germline CDR1 reads SGDLS; CDR2 reads YYNGEE. The CDR3 sequence runs 15 residues, both termini included. The CDR3: CASSVGQGASYELYF.